The 11 T cell receptor beta chains listed next were all sequenced from one sample in a study of vaccination effects on CD4 cells after COVID-19. Antigen-specific CD4+ T cell clonotypes were called by their expansion after viral peptide-pool culture in ViraFEST. It was after roughly 11 days of culture that CD4+ T cells were isolated. The individual was infected with SARS-CoV-2 between March and December 2020, as confirmed by PCR. Their recognized antigens are unknown. The table came from immunoSEQ multiplex PCR; TCRdb's copy has only in-frame clones and leaves some out. The sample contains approximately 22,000 clones, about 81% of which appear only once. Sequences were derived from CD4+ T cells from PBMCs cultured with a peptide pool, sampled before COVID-19 vaccination. Receptors originate from a human donor who had a prior SARS-CoV-2 infection.

The chain joins TRBV5-6 to TRBJ1-1, with a possible D match to TRBD1 (5 bases). The V gene lost 3 bases and the J gene lost 1 base, with 7 bases spanning the gap. From germline, CDR1 is SGHDT and CDR2 YYEEEE. The CDR3 is 13 amino acids. The CDR3 protein is CASSWGRNTEAFF. Here the CDR3 DNA reads TGTGCCAGCAGCTGGGGCCGGAACACTGAAGCTTTCTTT.

The chain joins TRBV5-4 to TRBJ2-7; 9 positions match TRBD2. After removal of 4 bases from V and 1 base from J, the junction contained 6 bases not matched to a gene. The CDR3 is 15 amino acids. Germline assignment: CDR1 SGHNT and CDR2 YYREEE (reference sequence). The DNA of the CDR3 is TGTGCCAGCAGCACGGGACTAGCTCGTTCCTACGAGCAGTACTTC. Protein: CASSTGLARSYEQYF.

The chain combines TRBV16 with TRBJ1-2, with D tentatively TRBD1 (5 bases). With 1 base removed from V and 8 bases from J, the gap between germline ends came to 17 bases. The CDR3 runs to 15 residues. Germline CDR1 reads KGHSY; CDR2 reads FQNENV. The CDR3 sequence: CASSQFRDGARGYTF. The CDR3 coding sequence is TGTGCCAGCAGCCAATTCAGGGACGGTGCGCGCGGCTACACCTTC.

The chain links TRBV18 to TRBJ2-1, with D unclear. The length of the CDR3 is 15 residues. Looked up from germline, CDR1 is KGHSH and CDR2 is LQKENI. The V gene lost 3 bases and the J gene lost 2 bases, with 11 bases spanning the gap. CDR3 nucleotides: TGTGCCAGCTCACCGAACAGAGCCACCTACAATGAGCAGTTCTTC. This codes for CASSPNRATYNEQFF.

The V and J genes are TRBV5-1 and TRBJ2-5, with 12 nucleotides matching TRBD2. Germline V gene sequence: CDR1 SGHRS, CDR2 YFSETQ. V was clipped by 4 bases and J by 4 bases; unmatched bases: 2. CDR3 size: 14 residues. This CDR3 reads CASSLLAGGETQYF. The CDR3 DNA reads as TGCGCCAGCAGCCTACTAGCGGGAGGAGAGACCCAGTACTTC. The full variable domain, rest sourced from reference TRBV5-1 and TRBJ2-5, is KAGVTQTPRYLIKTRGQQVTLSCSPISGHRSVSWYQQTPGQGLQFLFEYFSETQRNKGNFPGRFSGRQFSNSRSEMNVSTLELGDSALYLCASSLLAGGETQYFGPGTRLLVL.

This chain links TRBV28 with TRBJ2-7; 10 nucleotides match TRBD2. There are 15 residues in the CDR3. CDR1 is MDHEN, CDR2 SYDVKM, per germline. The trim removed 5 bases at V and 6 bases at J, leaving 10 bases unmatched. The CDR3 DNA is TGTGCCAGCAGTATCCTAGCGGGAGCAGGCTCCGAGCAGTACTTC. This sequence encodes CASSILAGAGSEQYF.

This chain uses TRBV6-5 with TRBJ2-1; 7 nucleotides match TRBD2. In germline, CDR1 is MNHEY, CDR2 SVGAGI. Trimming at V came to 4 bases and at J to 3 bases, leaving 9 bases not matched to a gene. The CDR3 consists of 16 residues. The CDR3 DNA is TGTGCCAGCAGTTCCGAGGCTAGCGGAAACTACAATGAGCAGTTCTTC. Translation gives CASSSEASGNYNEQFF.

V and J are TRBV25-1 and TRBJ1-2; 8 positions match TRBD1. CDR3 size: 15 residues. Trimming at V came to 3 bases and at J to 3 bases, leaving 6 bases not matched to a gene. The V gene's germline CDR1 is MGHDK and CDR2 SYGVNS. CDR3 in amino acids: CASSESGGWDYGYTF. The CDR3 nucleotides are TGTGCCAGCAGTGAGTCAGGGGGCTGGGACTATGGCTACACCTTC.

The chain is built from TRBV5-6 and TRBJ2-3, with 10 bases identical to TRBD2. The germline V gene encodes CDR1 SGHDT and CDR2 YYEEEE. The CDR3 totals 16 residues. V was clipped by 1 base and J by 1 base; unmatched bases: 3. In DNA, the CDR3 is TGTGCCAGCAGCTTGCCGAGCGGGGGGGGCACAGATACGCAGTATTTT. Protein product: CASSLPSGGGTDTQYF.

The chain carries TRBV7-2 and TRBJ1-2; possible D gene TRBD1, 6 bases. CDR3 length: 15 residues. Germline V gene sequence: CDR1 SGHTA, CDR2 FQGNSA. Trimming took 0 bases from V and 5 from J, leaving 13 bases between them. The CDR3 DNA follows: TGTGCCAGCAGCTTAGCAGGGGGAAGGATGTATGGCTACACCTTC. Amino acids: CASSLAGGRMYGYTF.

The chain links TRBV2 to TRBJ2-5; TRBD2 matches at 12 bases. Germline CDR1 is SNHLY and CDR2 is FYNNEI. The CDR3 has 14 amino acids. Losses at the gene ends were 7 bases for V and 1 base for J; bases not matched to a gene: 1. The CDR3 spells CASMGLAGQETQYF. CDR3 nucleotide sequence: TGTGCCAGCATGGGACTAGCGGGCCAAGAGACCCAGTACTTC.